This entry concerns a single T cell receptor beta chain. Its antigen remains unknown. This sample was taken from a study of cytomegalovirus exposure and HLA in healthy donors. About the study: T cells numbering about 179 million yielded more than 95 million unique TCR beta sequences in an earlier analysis.

With 6 bases removed from V and 2 bases from J, the gap between germline ends came to 5 bases. This CDR3 comprises 11 residues. Germline assignment: CDR1 MNHEY and CDR2 SMNVEV (reference sequence). General study points: Most TCR sequences proved rare, with some public TCRs found in many donors.

Primers: 60 Vbeta forward and 13 Jbeta reverse. Produced via immunoSEQ multiplex PCR; TCRdb's table is partial and in-frame only. The data hold 85,000 to 110,000 clones, with 65% to 85% observed a single time. The TCR originated in a man aged 50-59 years in good health and CMV-seropositive. The material sequenced was PBMCs. The chain is built from TRBV27 and TRBJ2-7, with D possibly being TRBD2 (5 bases). This chain's CDR3 is CASSGAYEQYF. The CDR3 nucleotides are TGTGCCAGCAGCGGGGCCTACGAGCAGTACTTC.